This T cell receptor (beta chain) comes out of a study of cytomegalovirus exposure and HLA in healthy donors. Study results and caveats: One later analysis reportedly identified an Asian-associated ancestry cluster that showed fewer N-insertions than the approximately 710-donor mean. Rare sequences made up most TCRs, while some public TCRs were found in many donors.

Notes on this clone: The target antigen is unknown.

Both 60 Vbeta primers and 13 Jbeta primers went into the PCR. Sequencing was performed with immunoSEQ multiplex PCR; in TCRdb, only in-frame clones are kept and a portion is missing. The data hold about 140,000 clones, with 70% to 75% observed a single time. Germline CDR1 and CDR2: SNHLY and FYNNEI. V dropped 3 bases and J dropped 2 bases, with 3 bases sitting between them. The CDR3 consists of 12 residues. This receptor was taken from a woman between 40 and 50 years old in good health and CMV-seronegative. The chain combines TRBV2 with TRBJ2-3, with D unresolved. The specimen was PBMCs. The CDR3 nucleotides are TGTGCCAGCAGTGACTCCACAGATACGCAGTATTTT. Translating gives CASSDSTDTQYF.